This TCR beta chain was documented in a study of vaccination and CD4 T cells after COVID-19. Overall study context: Control cultures were supplied with a CEFX pool, an HIV-1 Nef pool, or no peptide at all.

Cultured CD4+ T cell DNA was sequenced using the Oncomine TCR Beta short-read assay. The source of extracted genomic DNA was cultured CD4+ T cells. TCRdb used MiXCR to reprocess the PCR reads, holding one entry per CDR3 protein. The table records some 9,700 distinct CDR3 sequences, approximately 62% of them present only once. With regard to this clonotype: What it binds is unknown.

Treatment noted: approximately 9-day PBMC culture with coronavirus spike peptide pools or control peptides (ViraFEST assay). The unexposed donor gave CD4+ T cells before the COVID-19 pandemic (2011-2018). Contingent on cell availability, unexposed-donor CD4+ T cells were interrogated with SARS-CoV-2 S/N and four cold-coronavirus spikes. V was shortened by 3 bases and J by 4 bases, with 12 bases between the two germline ends. Looked up from germline, CDR1 is LNHDA and CDR2 is SQIVND (reference sequence). The CDR3 length is 15 residues. The source material was CD4+ T cells from blood, cultured in vitro. The receptor was derived from a human donor in good health. The chain employs TRBV19 and TRBJ1-4; maybe TRBD1 (6 bases). The CDR3: CASSIVTGINEKLFF. In DNA form, the CDR3 reads TGTGCCAGTAGTATTGTCACAGGGATTAATGAAAAACTGTTTTTT.